The text below deals with one T cell receptor beta chain. Its antigen is undetermined. The data were obtained in a study of post-analysis software for immune sequencing data. Study-wide findings and caveats: TRBV segments more frequent in patients than in controls numbered several and included TRBV5-6, TRBV5-1 and TRBV20-1.

The TCR beta cDNA libraries contained unique molecular identifiers. TCRdb reanalysed the PCR reads using MiXCR and keeps one entry per CDR3 protein. The sample consists of roughly 540,000 distinct CDR3 sequences, 30% to 40% of them appearing once. V lost 4 bases to trimming and J lost 3 bases, with 12 bases between them. This CDR3 has 14 residues. Germline-derived CDR1 and CDR2 are SGHVS and FQNEAQ. The sequenced sample consisted of blood. The TCR originated in a girl under 18 with multiple sclerosis. The chain couples TRBV7-8 to TRBJ1-2, with D maybe TRBD1 (6 bases). CDR3: CASSWGPLDYGYTF. The CDR3, as DNA: TGTGCCAGCAGCTGGGGGCCCTTAGACTATGGCTACACCTTC.